A selection of T cell receptor beta chains follows, all from one sample in a study of T cells after yellow fever vaccination. TCRdb recomputed calls from the 5' RACE reads with MiXCR, one row per CDR3 protein. Of 450,000 to 600,000 distinct CDR3 sequences listed, about a sixth are singletons. Sequencing was performed on PBMCs, taken more than 4 days after the first yellow fever vaccination. The receptors shown here come from a man younger than 30 who received the YFV17D yellow fever vaccine. Each CDR3 is given with its conserved first and last residue. D genes are given only for firm matches. Only part of the rows carry a size: once, few, many, or a class if the clone is expanded.

V	length	D	J	size	CDR3	DNA
TRBV7-8	13	NA	TRBJ1-6	few	CASSFSGRSPLHF	TGTGCCAGCAGCTTCTCGGGGCGTTCACCCCTCCACTTT
TRBV7-9	17	TRBD2	TRBJ2-5	NA	CASTRTSGGSPQETQYF	TGTGCCAGCACCAGGACTAGCGGGGGTTCTCCACAAGAGACCCAGTACTTC
TRBV7-3	14	TRBD1	TRBJ2-1	NA	CASSTGGTGNEQFF	TGTGCCAGCAGCACCGGCGGGACAGGGAATGAGCAGTTCTTC
TRBV10-2	17	NA	TRBJ2-5	many	CASSDFPDRSNTETQYF	TGCGCCAGCAGTGACTTCCCGGACAGATCCAACACGGAGACCCAGTACTTC
TRBV5-1	15	NA	TRBJ1-2	few	CASSLFPQTQRGYTF	TGCGCCAGCAGCTTGTTCCCACAGACGCAAAGGGGCTACACCTTC
TRBV5-1	16	NA	TRBJ1-1	once	CASSANGWSLNTEAFF	TGCGCCAGCAGCGCTAATGGGTGGAGCCTGAACACTGAAGCTTTCTTT
TRBV14	14	NA	TRBJ2-2	NA	CASSKGVNTGELFF	TGTGCCAGCAGTAAAGGGGTTAACACCGGGGAGCTGTTTTTT
TRBV19	13	TRBD2	TRBJ2-1	NA	CASSWASGDEQFF	TGTGCCAGTAGCTGGGCAAGCGGGGATGAGCAGTTCTTC
TRBV4-3	17	NA	TRBJ1-3	few	CASSQKAGILSGNTIYF	TGCGCCAGCAGCCAAAAAGCGGGGATTTTGTCTGGAAACACCATATATTTT
TRBV18	16	TRBD2	TRBJ2-5	few	CASSPPGLAGGETQYF	TGTGCCAGCTCACCACCGGGACTAGCGGGGGGAGAGACCCAGTACTTC
TRBV6-2/TRBV6-3	14	NA	TRBJ2-1	NA	CASSYASSYNEQFF	TGTGCCAGCAGTTACGCTAGCTCCTACAATGAGCAGTTCTTC
TRBV4-1	17	NA	TRBJ2-2	few	CASSPLPPSGNTGELFF	TGCGCCAGCAGCCCTCTACCCCCGTCAGGGAACACCGGGGAGCTGTTTTTT
TRBV7-9	14	NA	TRBJ1-2	NA	CASSLVTGYHGYTF	TGTGCCAGCAGCTTAGTGACGGGCTACCATGGCTACACCTTC
TRBV6-2/TRBV6-3	12	NA	TRBJ1-1	few	CASSYENTEAFF	TGTGCCAGCAGTTATGAGAACACTGAAGCTTTCTTT
TRBV20-1	14	NA	TRBJ1-2	NA	CSAESPRGPWGYTF	TGCAGTGCCGAGTCCCCCAGGGGTCCGTGGGGCTACACCTTC
TRBV7-6	13	NA	TRBJ2-1	NA	CASSLALGNEQFF	TGTGCCAGCAGCTTAGCGCTGGGGAATGAGCAGTTCTTC
TRBV5-1	14	TRBD2	TRBJ2-3	many	CASSLASGADTQYF	TGTGCCAGCAGCTTAGCTAGCGGGGCAGATACGCAGTATTTT
TRBV6-5	16	TRBD2	TRBJ2-7	NA	CASSYSTSGRTYEQYF	TGTGCCAGCAGTTACTCAACTAGCGGGAGAACCTACGAGCAGTACTTC
TRBV10-3	13	NA	TRBJ2-5	NA	CATTGGERETQYF	TGTGCCACAACCGGTGGGGAGAGAGAGACCCAGTACTTC
TRBV7-2	14	NA	TRBJ2-5	few	CASSLASTQETQYF	TGTGCCAGCAGCTTAGCCTCTACCCAGGAGACCCAGTACTTC
TRBV5-4	15	NA	TRBJ1-1	NA	CASSWPRQGNTEAFF	TGTGCCAGCAGTTGGCCCAGGCAGGGAAACACTGAAGCTTTCTTT
TRBV5-1	13	NA	TRBJ2-3	NA	CASGGEATDTQYF	TGCGCCAGCGGCGGGGAGGCCACAGATACGCAGTATTTT
TRBV9	14	NA	TRBJ1-5	NA	CASSVEAYNQPQHF	TGTGCCAGCAGCGTTGAGGCATACAATCAGCCCCAGCATTTT
TRBV7-8	12	NA	TRBJ2-2	many	CASSLAHGELFF	TGTGCCAGCAGCTTAGCGCACGGGGAGCTGTTTTTT
TRBV20-1	13	NA	TRBJ2-1	NA	CSPSPRQDNEQFF	TGCAGTCCGAGCCCCCGCCAGGACAATGAGCAGTTCTTC